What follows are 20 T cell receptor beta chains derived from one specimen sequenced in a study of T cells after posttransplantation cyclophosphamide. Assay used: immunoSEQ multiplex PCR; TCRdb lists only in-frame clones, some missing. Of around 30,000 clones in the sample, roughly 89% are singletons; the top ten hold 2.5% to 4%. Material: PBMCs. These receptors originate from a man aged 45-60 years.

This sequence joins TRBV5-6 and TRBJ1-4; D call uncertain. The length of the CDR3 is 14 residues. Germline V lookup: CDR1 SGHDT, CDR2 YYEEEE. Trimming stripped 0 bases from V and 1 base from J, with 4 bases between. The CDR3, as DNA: TGTGCCAGCAGCTTGGGAGGAACTAATGAAAAACTGTTTTTT. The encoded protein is CASSLGGTNEKLFF.

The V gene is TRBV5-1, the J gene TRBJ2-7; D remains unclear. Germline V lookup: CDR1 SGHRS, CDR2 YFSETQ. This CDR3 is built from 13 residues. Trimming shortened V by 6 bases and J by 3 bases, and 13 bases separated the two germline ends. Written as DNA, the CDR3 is TGCGCCAGCACCTTCACGGGTGGCTACGAGCAGTACTTC. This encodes CASTFTGGYEQYF.

CDR3 protein: CASSLSGTNQPQHF. The CDR3 DNA reads TGTGCCAGCAGCCTTTCCGGGACTAATCAGCCCCAGCATTTT. V usage is TRBV5-4 and J usage is TRBJ1-5, with D possibly being TRBD1 (5 bases). The V end was cut by 4 bases, the J end by 4 bases, with 12 bases between. The length of the CDR3 is 14 residues. CDR1 and CDR2 from the germline V gene are SGHNT and YYREEE (reference sequence).

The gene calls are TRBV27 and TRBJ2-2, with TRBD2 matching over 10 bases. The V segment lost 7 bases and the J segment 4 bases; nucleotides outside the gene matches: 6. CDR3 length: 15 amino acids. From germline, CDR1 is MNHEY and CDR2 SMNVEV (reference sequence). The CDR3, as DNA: TGTGCCAGCACTTTTCTAGCGGGGGCCACCGGGGAGCTGTTTTTT. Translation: CASTFLAGATGELFF.

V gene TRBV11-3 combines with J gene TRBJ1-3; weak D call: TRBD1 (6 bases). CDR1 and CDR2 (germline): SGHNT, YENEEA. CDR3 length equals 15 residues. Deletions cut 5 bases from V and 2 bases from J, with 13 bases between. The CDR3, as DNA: TGTGCCAGCAGCCGCGCGGGGGCTACTGGAAACACCATATATTTT. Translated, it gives CASSRAGATGNTIYF. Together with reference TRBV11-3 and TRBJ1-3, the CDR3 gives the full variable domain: EAGVVQSPRYKIIEKKQPVAFWCNPISGHNTLYWYLQNLGQGPELLIRYENEEAVDDSQLPKDRFSAERLKGVDSTLKIQPAELGDSAVYLCASSRAGATGNTIYFGEGSWLTVV.

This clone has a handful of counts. CDR3 region: CASRAGTNEKLFF. CDR3 bases: TGTGCCAGCAGGGCAGGGACTAATGAAAAACTGTTTTTT. The chain uses TRBV28 and TRBJ1-4; possibly TRBD1 for D (5 bases). This CDR3 spans 13 amino acids. V lost 6 bases and J 2 bases, leaving 7 bases between the germline ends. The germline V gene encodes CDR1 MDHEN and CDR2 SYDVKM.

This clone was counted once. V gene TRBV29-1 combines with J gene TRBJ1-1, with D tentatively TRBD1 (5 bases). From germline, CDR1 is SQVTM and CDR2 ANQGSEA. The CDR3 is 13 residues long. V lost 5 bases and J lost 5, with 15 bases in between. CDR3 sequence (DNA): TGCAGCGTTACCGGGACTGGCAGGACTGAAGCTTTCTTT. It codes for CSVTGTGRTEAFF.

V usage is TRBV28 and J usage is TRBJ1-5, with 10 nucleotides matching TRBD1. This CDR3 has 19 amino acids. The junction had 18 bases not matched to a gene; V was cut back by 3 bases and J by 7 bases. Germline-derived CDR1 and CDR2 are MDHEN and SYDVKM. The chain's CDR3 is CASSFEFRWDRGLGQPQHF. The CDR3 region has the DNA TGTGCCAGCAGTTTTGAGTTTCGGTGGGACAGGGGACTTGGGCAGCCCCAGCATTTT.

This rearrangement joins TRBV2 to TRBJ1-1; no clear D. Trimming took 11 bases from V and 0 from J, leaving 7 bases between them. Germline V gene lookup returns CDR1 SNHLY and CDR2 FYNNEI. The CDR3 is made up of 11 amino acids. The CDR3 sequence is CAAGMNTEAFF. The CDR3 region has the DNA TGTGCCGCGGGGATGAACACTGAAGCTTTCTTT.

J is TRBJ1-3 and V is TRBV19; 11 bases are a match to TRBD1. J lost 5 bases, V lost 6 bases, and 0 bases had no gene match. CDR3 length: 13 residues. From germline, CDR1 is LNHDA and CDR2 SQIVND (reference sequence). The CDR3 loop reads CASRDRGRNTIYF. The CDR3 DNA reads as TGTGCCAGTAGGGACAGGGGGCGAAACACCATATATTTT.

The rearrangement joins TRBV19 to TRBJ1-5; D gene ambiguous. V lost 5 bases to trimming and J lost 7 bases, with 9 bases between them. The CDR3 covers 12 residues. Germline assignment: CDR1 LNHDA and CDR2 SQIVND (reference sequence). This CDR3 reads CASSPRGQPQHF. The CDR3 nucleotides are TGTGCCAGTAGTCCCCGGGGACAGCCCCAGCATTTT.

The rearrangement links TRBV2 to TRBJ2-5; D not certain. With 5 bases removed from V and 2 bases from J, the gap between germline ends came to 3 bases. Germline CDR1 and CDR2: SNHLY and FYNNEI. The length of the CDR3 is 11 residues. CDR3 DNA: TGTGCCAGCAGTCCTCAAGAGACCCAGTACTTC. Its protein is CASSPQETQYF.

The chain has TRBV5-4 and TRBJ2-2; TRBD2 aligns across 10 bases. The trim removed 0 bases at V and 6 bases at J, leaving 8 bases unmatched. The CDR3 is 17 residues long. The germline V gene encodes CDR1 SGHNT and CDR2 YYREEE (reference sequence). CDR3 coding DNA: TGTGCCAGCAGCTTGGGAGGTCTAGCGGGGGATGCCGGGGAGCTGTTTTTT. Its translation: CASSLGGLAGDAGELFF.

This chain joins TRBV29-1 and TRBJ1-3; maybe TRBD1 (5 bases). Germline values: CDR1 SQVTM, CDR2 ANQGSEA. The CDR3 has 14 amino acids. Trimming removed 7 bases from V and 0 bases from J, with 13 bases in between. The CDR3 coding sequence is TGCAGCGCTACGGTCGGGGGCTCTGGAAACACCATATATTTT. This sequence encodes CSATVGGSGNTIYF.

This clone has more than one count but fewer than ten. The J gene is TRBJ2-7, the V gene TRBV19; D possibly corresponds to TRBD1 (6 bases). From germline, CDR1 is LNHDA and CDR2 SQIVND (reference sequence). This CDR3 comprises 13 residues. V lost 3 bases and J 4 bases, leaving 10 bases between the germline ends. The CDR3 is CASSMEQGYEQYF. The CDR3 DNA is TGTGCCAGTAGTATGGAACAGGGTTACGAGCAGTACTTC.

CDR3 DNA: TGTGCCAGCAGCGCTCAATCCGGGACAGGGTCCTATGGCTACACCTTC. It translates to CASSAQSGTGSYGYTF. The V call is TRBV7-9, the J call TRBJ1-2, with 9 bases identical to TRBD1. Germline V gene data show CDR1 as SEHNR and CDR2 as FQNEAQ (reference sequence). The CDR3 runs to 16 residues. The trim removed 5 bases at V and 4 bases at J, leaving 11 bases unmatched.

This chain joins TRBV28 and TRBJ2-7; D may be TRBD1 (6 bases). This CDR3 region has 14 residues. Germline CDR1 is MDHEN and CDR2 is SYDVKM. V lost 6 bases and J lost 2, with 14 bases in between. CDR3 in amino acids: CASSVGGNTYEQYF. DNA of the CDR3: TGTGCCAGCAGCGTTGGGGGCAATACCTACGAGCAGTACTTC.

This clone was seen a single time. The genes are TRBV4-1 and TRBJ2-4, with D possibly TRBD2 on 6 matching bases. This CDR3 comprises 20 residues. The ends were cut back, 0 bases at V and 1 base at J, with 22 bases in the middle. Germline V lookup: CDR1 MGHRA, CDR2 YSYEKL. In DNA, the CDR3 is TGCGCCAGCAGCCAAGATAGTCCAGCGGGCGGAGTGTCGGCCAAAAACATTCAGTACTTC. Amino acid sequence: CASSQDSPAGGVSAKNIQYF.

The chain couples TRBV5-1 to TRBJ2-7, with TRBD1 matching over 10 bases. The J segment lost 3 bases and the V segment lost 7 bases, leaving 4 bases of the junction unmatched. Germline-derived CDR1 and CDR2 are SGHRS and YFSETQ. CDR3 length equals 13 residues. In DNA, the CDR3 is TGCGCCAGCCGACAGGGGGCACTCTACGAGCAGTACTTC. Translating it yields CASRQGALYEQYF.

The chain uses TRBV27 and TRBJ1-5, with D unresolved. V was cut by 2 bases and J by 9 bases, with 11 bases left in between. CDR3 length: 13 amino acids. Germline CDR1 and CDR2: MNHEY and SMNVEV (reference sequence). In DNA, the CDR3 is TGTGCCAGCAGTTTAAAAGCCGGGGTGCCCCAGCATTTT. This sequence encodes CASSLKAGVPQHF.